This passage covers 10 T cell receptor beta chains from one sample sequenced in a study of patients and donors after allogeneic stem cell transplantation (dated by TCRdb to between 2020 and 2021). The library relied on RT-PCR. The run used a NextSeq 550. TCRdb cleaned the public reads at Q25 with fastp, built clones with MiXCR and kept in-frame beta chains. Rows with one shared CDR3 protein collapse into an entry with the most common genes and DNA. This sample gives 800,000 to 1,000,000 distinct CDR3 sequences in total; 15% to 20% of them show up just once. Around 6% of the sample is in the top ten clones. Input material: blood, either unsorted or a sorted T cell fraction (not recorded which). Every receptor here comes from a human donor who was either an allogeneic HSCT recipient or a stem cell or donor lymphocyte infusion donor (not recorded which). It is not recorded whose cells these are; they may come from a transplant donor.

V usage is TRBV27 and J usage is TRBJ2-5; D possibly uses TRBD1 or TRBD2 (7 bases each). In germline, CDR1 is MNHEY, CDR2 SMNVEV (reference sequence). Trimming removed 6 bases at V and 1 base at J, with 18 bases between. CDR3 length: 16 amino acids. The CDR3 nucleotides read TGTGCCAGCAGAGGGGGGGGCTGGACAGGCCAAGAGACCCAGTACTTC. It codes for CASRGGGWTGQETQYF.

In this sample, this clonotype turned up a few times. Written as DNA, the CDR3 is TGTGCCAGCAGTGATCTTAGGACAGGGGGCACTGAAGCTTTCTTT. Its protein product is CASSDLRTGGTEAFF. The V call is TRBV2, the J call TRBJ1-1; 10 nucleotides line up with TRBD1. Germline trimming cut 3 bases from V and 4 bases from J; bases unmatched to any gene: 5. This CDR3 is built from 15 residues. The V gene's germline CDR1 is SNHLY and CDR2 FYNNEI.

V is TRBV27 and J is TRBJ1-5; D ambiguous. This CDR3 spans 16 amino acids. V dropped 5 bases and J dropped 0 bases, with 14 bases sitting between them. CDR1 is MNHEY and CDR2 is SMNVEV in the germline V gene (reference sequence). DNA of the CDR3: TGTGCCAGCAGTCTCACCCCACGGGATAGCAATCAGCCCCAGCATTTT. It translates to CASSLTPRDSNQPQHF.

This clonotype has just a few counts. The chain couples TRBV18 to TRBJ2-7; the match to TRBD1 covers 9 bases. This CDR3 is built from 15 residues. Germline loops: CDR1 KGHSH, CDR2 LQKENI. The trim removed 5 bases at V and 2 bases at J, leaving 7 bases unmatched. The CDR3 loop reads CASSYGGQGTYEQYF. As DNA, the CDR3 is TGTGCCAGCTCATACGGGGGACAGGGAACCTACGAGCAGTACTTC.

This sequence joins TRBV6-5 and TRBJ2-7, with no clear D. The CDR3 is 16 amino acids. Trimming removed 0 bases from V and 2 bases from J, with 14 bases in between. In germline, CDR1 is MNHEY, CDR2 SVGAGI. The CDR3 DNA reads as TGTGCCAGCAGTTACTCTGGGCAGGTGGTCACCTACGAGCAGTACTTC. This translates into CASSYSGQVVTYEQYF.

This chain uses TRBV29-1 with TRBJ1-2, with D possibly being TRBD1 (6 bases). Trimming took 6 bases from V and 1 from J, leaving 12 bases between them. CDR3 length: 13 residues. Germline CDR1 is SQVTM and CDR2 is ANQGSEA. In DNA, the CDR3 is TGCAGCGTGGGGGGACAAATTAACTATGGCTACACCTTC. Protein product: CSVGGQINYGYTF.

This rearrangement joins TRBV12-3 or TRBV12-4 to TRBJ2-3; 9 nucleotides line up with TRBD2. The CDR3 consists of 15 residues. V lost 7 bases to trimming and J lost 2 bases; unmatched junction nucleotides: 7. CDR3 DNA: TGTGCCAGCATGCGGGGGGGATTTGTCACAGATACGCAGTATTTT. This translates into CASMRGGFVTDTQYF.

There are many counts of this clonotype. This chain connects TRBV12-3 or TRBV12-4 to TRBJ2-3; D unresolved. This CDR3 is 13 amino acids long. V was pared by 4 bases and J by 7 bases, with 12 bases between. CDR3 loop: CASSSPTMNTQYF. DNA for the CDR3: TGTGCCAGCAGTTCCCCTACCATGAATACGCAGTATTTT.

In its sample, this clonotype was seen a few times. CDR3 region: CASSLEDSNIQYF. DNA of the CDR3: TGTGCCAGCAGTTTAGAGGATTCTAACATTCAGTACTTC. The genes are TRBV12-3 or TRBV12-4 and TRBJ2-4; no definite D call. V was shortened by 1 base and J by 7 bases, with 8 bases between the two germline ends. The CDR3 totals 13 residues.

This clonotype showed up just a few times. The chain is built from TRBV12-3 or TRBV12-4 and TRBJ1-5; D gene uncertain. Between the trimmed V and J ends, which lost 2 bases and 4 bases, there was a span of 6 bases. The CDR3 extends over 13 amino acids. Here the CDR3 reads CASSLTPNQPQHF. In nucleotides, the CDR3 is TGTGCCAGCAGTTTAACACCGAATCAGCCCCAGCATTTT.